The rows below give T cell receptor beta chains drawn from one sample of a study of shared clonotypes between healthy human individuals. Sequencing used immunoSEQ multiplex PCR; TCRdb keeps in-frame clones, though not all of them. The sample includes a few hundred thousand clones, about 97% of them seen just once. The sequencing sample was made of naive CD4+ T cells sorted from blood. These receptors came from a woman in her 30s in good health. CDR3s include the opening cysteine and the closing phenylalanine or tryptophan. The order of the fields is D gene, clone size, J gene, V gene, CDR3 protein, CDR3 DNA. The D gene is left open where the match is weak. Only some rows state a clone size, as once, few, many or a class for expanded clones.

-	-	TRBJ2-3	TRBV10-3	CAISESGPDTQYF	TGTGCCATCAGCGAGAGCGGACCAGATACGCAGTATTTT
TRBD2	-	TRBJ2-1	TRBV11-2	CASSPYASGSANEQFF	TGTGCCAGCAGCCCCTACGCTAGCGGGAGTGCCAATGAGCAGTTCTTC
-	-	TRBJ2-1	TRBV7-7	CASSPGRADYNEQFF	TGTGCCAGCAGCCCAGGTCGGGCGGACTACAATGAGCAGTTCTTC
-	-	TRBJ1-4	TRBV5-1	CASSLGGGAINEKLFF	TGCGCCAGCAGCTTGGGTGGCGGGGCGATTAATGAAAAACTGTTTTTT
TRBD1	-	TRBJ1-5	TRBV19	CATTVPGQSNQPQHF	TGTGCCACAACCGTCCCGGGACAGTCCAATCAGCCCCAGCATTTT
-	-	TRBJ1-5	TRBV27	CASSLYPGSQPQHF	TGTGCCAGCAGTTTATATCCTGGGAGTCAGCCCCAGCATTTT
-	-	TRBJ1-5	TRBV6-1	CASSVHRTNQPQHF	TGTGCCAGCAGTGTTCACAGGACCAATCAGCCCCAGCATTTT
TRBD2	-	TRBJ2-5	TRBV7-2	CASGLLGGGETQYF	TGTGCCAGCGGTCTGTTGGGGGGAGGGGAGACCCAGTACTTC
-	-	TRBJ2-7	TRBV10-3	CAISESKSSYEQYF	TGTGCCATCAGTGAGTCTAAGTCCTCCTACGAGCAGTACTTC
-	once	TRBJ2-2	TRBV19	CASGGQGNTGELFF	TGTGCCAGCGGGGGCCAGGGAAACACCGGGGAGCTGTTTTTT
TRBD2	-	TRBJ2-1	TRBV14	CASSPGLAGLYNEQFF	TGTGCCAGCAGCCCGGGACTAGCGGGGCTCTACAATGAGCAGTTCTTC
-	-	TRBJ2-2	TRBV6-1	CASVLTTGYTGELFF	TGTGCCAGCGTATTGACCACAGGGTACACCGGGGAGCTGTTTTTT
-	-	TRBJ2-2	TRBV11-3	CASSLVVGELFF	TGTGCCAGCAGCTTAGTAGTGGGGGAGCTGTTTTTT
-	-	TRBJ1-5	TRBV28	CASSLGQYLSNQPQHF	TGTGCCAGCAGTTTGGGACAATATCTTAGCAATCAGCCCCAGCATTTT
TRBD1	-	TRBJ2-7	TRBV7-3	CASSIATGQNYEQYF	TGTGCCAGCAGCATCGCGACAGGGCAGAACTACGAGCAGTACTTC
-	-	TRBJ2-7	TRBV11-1	CASSPRLPNEQYF	TGTGCCAGCAGCCCCCGTCTTCCCAACGAGCAGTACTTC
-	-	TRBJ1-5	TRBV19	CASSRSPDNQPQHF	TGTGCCAGTAGTCGTTCGCCAGACAATCAGCCCCAGCATTTT
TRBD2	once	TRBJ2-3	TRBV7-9	CASSAASGIDTQYF	TGTGCCAGCAGCGCTGCTAGCGGGATTGATACGCAGTATTTT
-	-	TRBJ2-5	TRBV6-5	CASSYVQARGEQYF	TGTGCCAGCAGTTACGTACAGGCAAGAGGGGAGCAGTACTTC
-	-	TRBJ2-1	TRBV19	CASSIEGGSYNEQFF	TGTGCCAGTAGTATAGAGGGGGGCTCCTACAATGAGCAGTTCTTC
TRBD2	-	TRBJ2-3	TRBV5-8	CASSTLAGVADTQYF	TGTGCCAGCAGCACCCTAGCGGGAGTCGCAGATACGCAGTATTTT
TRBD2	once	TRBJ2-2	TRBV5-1	CASSFGLAGTGELFF	TGCGCCAGCAGCTTCGGACTAGCCGGCACCGGGGAGCTGTTTTTT
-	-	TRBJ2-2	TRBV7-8	CASSLESERNTGELFF	TGTGCCAGCAGCTTAGAGTCAGAGCGTAACACCGGGGAGCTGTTTTTT
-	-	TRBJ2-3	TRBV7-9	CASSLFMTYTDTQYF	TGTGCCAGCAGCCTATTCATGACTTACACAGATACGCAGTATTTT
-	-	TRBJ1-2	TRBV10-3	CAISEALQGSNYGYTF	TGTGCCATCAGTGAAGCACTCCAGGGATCTAACTATGGCTACACCTTC
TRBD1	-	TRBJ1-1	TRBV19	CASARQGVGTEAFF	TGTGCCAGTGCCCGACAGGGGGTGGGCACTGAAGCTTTCTTT
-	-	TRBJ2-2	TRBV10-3	CAISPGLTRAGELFF	TGTGCCATCAGCCCGGGACTTACAAGGGCCGGGGAGCTGTTTTTT
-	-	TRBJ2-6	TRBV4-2	CASSQDGRRVSGANVLTF	TGTGCCAGCAGCCAAGATGGACGACGGGTCTCTGGGGCCAACGTCCTGACTTTC
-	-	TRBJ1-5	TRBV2	CASRDSSSNQPQHF	TGTGCCAGCAGGGACAGCAGTAGCAATCAGCCCCAGCATTTT
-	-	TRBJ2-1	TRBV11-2	CASSLGRQWSNLVEQFF	TGTGCCAGCAGCTTAGGGCGGCAGTGGTCGAATTTAGTAGAGCAGTTCTTC
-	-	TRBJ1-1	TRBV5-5	CASSRGRMNTEAFF	TGTGCCAGCAGCCGGGGACGGATGAACACTGAAGCTTTCTTT
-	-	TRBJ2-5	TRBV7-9	CASSLGDPGQETQYF	TGTGCCAGCAGCTTGGGAGATCCGGGCCAAGAGACCCAGTACTTC
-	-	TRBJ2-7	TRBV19	CASSISGRGGYEQYF	TGTGCCAGTAGTATTAGTGGCAGGGGAGGGTACGAGCAGTACTTC
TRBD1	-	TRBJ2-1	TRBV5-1	CASSLQPGTGGNDEQFF	TGCGCCAGCAGCCTACAACCCGGGACAGGGGGCAACGATGAGCAGTTCTTC
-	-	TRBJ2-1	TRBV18	CASSMDQYNEQFF	TGTGCCAGCTCCATGGACCAATACAATGAGCAGTTCTTC
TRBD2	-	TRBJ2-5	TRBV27	CASSSSTWTSGEEYF	TGTGCCAGCAGTTCCTCTACCTGGACTAGCGGCGAGGAGTACTTC
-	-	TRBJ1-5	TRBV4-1	CASSTKLDSSYSNQPQHF	TGCGCCAGCAGCACCAAACTGGACAGTTCCTATAGCAATCAGCCCCAGCATTTT
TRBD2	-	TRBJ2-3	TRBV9	CASSPRGLAGLDTQYF	TGTGCCAGCAGCCCTCGTGGGCTAGCGGGACTAGATACGCAGTATTTT
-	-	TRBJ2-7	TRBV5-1	CASSFGNEQYF	TGCGCCAGCAGCTTCGGAAACGAGCAGTACTTC